This section outlines one TCR beta chain sequence together with its context. Its antigen is still unknown. An end of the junction differs from the germline gene, which may be a read error. These data originate in a study of blood T cells in healthy people across ages (dated by TCRdb to the mid-2010s). A note on the overall study: Template switching captured roughly one uniquely barcoded TCR beta cDNA molecule per two T cells in model experiments. Using deep sequencing normalized with unique cDNA molecular identifiers, the study measured how TCR beta repertoire diversity changes with age. Donors were grouped into four age groups: young (average about 15 years), middle-aged (about 40), aged (roughly 67) and long-lived (less than 85). To avoid experimental bias, donors of different ages were distributed randomly across sequencing lanes. The study analyzed two additional independent replicas of 1 million unique cDNA reads from the same blood draw for two donors, one aged 18 to 29 and one aged 80 or older.

Donors were 39 systemically healthy Caucasian individuals from Russia aged roughly 6 to 90 years. Each donor gave roughly 9 milliliters of peripheral blood, drawn into EDTA-treated Vacutainer tubes. Ficoll-Paque density-gradient centrifugation was used to isolate PBMCs, with at least 7 million obtained per sample. Trizol reagent was used to extract total RNA from the PBMCs, yielding at least 5 micrograms per sample. For every donor, flow cytometry on a PBMC aliquot measured the percentage of naive CD45RAhigh/CD27high T cells. To prepare the library, 5' RACE was applied. The sequencer listed for this sample is Illumina HiSeq 2500. The second PCR ran for roughly 6 to 11 cycles and used a J-beta primer mix along with a sample-barcoded 5' primer. A unique molecular identifier was introduced onto each TCR beta cDNA molecule by a template-switch 5' adaptor carrying 12 random nucleotides. Each sample yielded at least 2.5 million CDR3-containing paired-end reads. All of the RNA was converted into first-strand cDNA using the Mint cDNA synthesis kit, with a TRBC-specific oligonucleotide serving as the primer. Following uracil-DNA glycosylase treatment, all cDNA underwent a first 18-cycle PCR with the universal primers M1SS and BC2_uni_R. As for how the authors treated the data: Each sample was normalized by randomly selecting 1 million high-quality reads, each carrying a distinct molecular identifier. Reads with shared molecular identifiers were discarded instead of being binned into consensus sequences. MiTCR, with a Q25 quality threshold and the strictest error-elimination algorithm, was used for CDR3 identification, clonotype clustering and error correction. A nonparametric unseen species model using Euler transformation provided a lower-bound estimate of total TCR beta diversity. The public reads were run again by TCRdb, first through fastp at Q25 and then through MiXCR, and only productive beta chains were kept. Identical CDR3 proteins give one entry, which carries the most common genes and DNA. None of the V and J calls come from the authors' own analysis; TCRdb made them. This sample gives hundreds of thousands of distinct CDR3 sequences in total; around 41% of them show up just once. The top ten constitute 25% to 35% of the sample.

The CDR3 runs 14 amino acids, cysteine and phenylalanine included. Of all the DNA, just the CDR3 is kept, 42 bases in frame from base 1. Findings and caveats that apply to the study as a whole: Bulk unsorted PBMC profiling prevented conclusive comparison of naive and antigen-experienced compartments. Estimates of total diversity based on one million sequenced T cells were regarded as lower bounds and as underestimates. Compared with the aged group, the long-lived group had more naive CD4+ T cells, fewer expanded clones and increased TCR diversity, a pattern suggesting age selection. Donor CMV infection status was unknown, potentially confounding age-related changes in expanded clonotypes. Observed TCR beta diversity per million T cells fell roughly linearly with age, and a significant reduction was already apparent by age roughly 41. The percentage of naive T cells measured by flow cytometry correlated strongly with observed TCR beta diversity.

Sequencing used blood. The sequence derives from a man older than 75 in good health. The sequence is built from TRBV12-3 or TRBV12-4 and TRBJ2-3; there is no confident call for the D gene. CDR3 sequence: CASSIAGSTDTEYF. The DNA sequence reads TGTGCCAGCAGCATTGCCGGAAGCACAGATACGGAGTATTTT.